This T cell receptor (beta chain) was captured in a study of blood T cell repertoires in COVID-19. As for the study in general: PBMCs, B-cell-depleted T cells, or T cells were the source of the cDNA or gDNA that made up the material.

TCRdb's copy holds only in-frame clones and misses some; the assay was immunoSEQ multiplex PCR. The repertoire holds 150,000 to 200,000 clones, with more than 85% as singletons. The sequence was obtained from a woman in her twenties or thirties with active or convalescent COVID-19. The specimen was peripheral blood.

The CDR3 protein is CASGGGWEYHEQFF. Here the CDR3 DNA reads TGTGCCAGCGGAGGTGGGTGGGAGTACCATGAGCAGTTCTTC. The rearrangement links TRBV7-9 to TRBJ2-1; D may be TRBD2 (5 bases). From germline, CDR1 is SEHNR and CDR2 FQNEAQ (reference sequence). V was clipped by 8 bases and J by 8 bases, with 19 bases between them. There are 14 residues in the CDR3.